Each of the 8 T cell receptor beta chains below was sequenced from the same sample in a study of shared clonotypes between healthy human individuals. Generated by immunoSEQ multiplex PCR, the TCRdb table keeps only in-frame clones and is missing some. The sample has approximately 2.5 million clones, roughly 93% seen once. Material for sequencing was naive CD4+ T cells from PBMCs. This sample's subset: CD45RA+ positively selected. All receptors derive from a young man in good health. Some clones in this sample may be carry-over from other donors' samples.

CDR3 sequence (DNA): TGTGCCAGCAGTTCCCCAGGGGCACGGAGCTCCTACGAGCAGTACTTC. Residues: CASSSPGARSSYEQYF. The chain couples TRBV27 to TRBJ2-7, with D possibly TRBD1 on 6 matching bases. The ends were cut back, 4 bases at V and 0 bases at J, with 16 bases in the middle. Germline V lookup: CDR1 MNHEY, CDR2 SMNVEV (reference sequence). The CDR3 loop spans 16 amino acids.

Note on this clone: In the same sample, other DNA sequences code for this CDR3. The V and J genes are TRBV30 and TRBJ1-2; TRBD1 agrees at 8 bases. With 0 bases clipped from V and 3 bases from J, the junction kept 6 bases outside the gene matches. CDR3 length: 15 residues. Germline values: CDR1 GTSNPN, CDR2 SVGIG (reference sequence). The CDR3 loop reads CAWSVQGGQDYGYTF. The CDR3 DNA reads TGTGCCTGGAGTGTACAGGGGGGGCAGGACTATGGCTACACCTTC. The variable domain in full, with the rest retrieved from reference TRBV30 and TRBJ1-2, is SQTIHQWPATLVQPVGSPLSLECTVEGTSNPNLYWYRQAAGRGLQLLFYSVGIGQISSEVPQNLSASRPQDRQFILSSKKLLLSDSGFYLCAWSVQGGQDYGYTFGSGTRLTVV.

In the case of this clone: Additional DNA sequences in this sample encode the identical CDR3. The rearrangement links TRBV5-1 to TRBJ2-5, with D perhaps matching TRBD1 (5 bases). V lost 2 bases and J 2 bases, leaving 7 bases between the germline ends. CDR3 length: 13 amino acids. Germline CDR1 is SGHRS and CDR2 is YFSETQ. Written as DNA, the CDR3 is TGCGCCAGCAGCTTCCAGGGACAAGAGACCCAGTACTTC. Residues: CASSFQGQETQYF.

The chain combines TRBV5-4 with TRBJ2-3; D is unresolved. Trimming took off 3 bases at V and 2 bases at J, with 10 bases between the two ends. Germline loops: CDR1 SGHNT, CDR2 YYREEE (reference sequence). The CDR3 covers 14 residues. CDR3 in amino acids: CASSSEYATDTQYF. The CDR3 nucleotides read TGTGCCAGCAGCTCGGAGTACGCCACAGATACGCAGTATTTT.

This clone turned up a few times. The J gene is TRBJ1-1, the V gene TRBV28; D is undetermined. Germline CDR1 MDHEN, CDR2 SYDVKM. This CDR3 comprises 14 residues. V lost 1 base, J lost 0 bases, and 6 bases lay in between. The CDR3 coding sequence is TGTGCCAGCAGTTTATTACAGATGAACACTGAAGCTTTCTTT. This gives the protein CASSLLQMNTEAFF.

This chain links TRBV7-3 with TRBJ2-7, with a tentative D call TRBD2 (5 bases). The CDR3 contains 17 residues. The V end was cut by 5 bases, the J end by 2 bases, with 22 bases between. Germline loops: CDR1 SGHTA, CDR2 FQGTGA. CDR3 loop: CASSRRGGGKFPYEQYF. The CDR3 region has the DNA TGTGCCAGCAGCCGCCGTGGAGGTGGGAAGTTCCCCTACGAGCAGTACTTC.

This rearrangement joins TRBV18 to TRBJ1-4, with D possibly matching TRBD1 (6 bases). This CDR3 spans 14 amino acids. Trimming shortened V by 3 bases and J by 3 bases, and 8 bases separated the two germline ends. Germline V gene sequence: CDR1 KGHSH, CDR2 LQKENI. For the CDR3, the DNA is TGTGCCAGCTCACCTAGGACAGCTAATGAAAAACTGTTTTTT. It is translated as CASSPRTANEKLFF.

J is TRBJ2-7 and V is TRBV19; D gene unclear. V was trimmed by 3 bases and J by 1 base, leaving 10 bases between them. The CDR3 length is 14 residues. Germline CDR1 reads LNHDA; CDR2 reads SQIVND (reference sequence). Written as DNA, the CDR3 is TGTGCCAGTAGTATCGGCAGGTTTTCCTACGAGCAGTACTTC. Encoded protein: CASSIGRFSYEQYF.